The clone carrying this TCR beta chain was counted once. These data originate in a study of blood T cell repertoires in COVID-19. Turning to the study itself: Sample material is recorded as cDNA or gDNA derived from T cells, B-cell-depleted T cells, or PBMCs.

Produced via immunoSEQ multiplex PCR; TCRdb's table is partial and in-frame only. The sample consists of about 150,000 clones, just under 85% of them appearing once. Recruitment covered about two dozen US areas and drew participants whose ages spanned roughly 18 to 89 years. Trimming took off 6 bases at V and 1 base at J, with 9 bases between the two ends. This CDR3 has 13 amino acids. Germline loops: CDR1 SGHTA, CDR2 FQGNSA. The genes are TRBV7-2 and TRBJ1-1; D gene unclear. The TCR was taken from a woman between 45 and 60 years old with acute COVID-19. Sequencing used PBMCs or T cells enriched from blood (not recorded which). DNA of the CDR3: TGTGCCAGCAGGGCGCGGGAGAACACTGAAGCTTTCTTT. This encodes CASRARENTEAFF.